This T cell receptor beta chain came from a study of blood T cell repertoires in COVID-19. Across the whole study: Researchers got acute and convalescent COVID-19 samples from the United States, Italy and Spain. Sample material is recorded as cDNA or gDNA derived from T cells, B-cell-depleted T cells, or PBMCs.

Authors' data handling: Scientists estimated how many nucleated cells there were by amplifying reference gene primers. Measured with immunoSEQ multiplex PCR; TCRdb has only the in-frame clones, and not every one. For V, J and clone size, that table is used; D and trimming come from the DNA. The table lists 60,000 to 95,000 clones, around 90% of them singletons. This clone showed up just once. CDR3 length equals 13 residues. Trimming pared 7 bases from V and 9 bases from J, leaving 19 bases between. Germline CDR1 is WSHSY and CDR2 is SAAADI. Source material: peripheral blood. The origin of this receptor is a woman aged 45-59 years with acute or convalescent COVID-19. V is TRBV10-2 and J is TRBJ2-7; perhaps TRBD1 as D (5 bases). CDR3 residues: CASNAGQRFGQYF. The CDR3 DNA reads TGCGCCAGCAACGCAGGGCAAAGGTTTGGGCAGTACTTC.